These 9 T cell receptor beta chains share one sample of origin, sequenced in a study of cytomegalovirus exposure and HLA in healthy donors. PCR was performed using 60 Vbeta and 13 Jbeta primers. Measured with immunoSEQ multiplex PCR; TCRdb has only the in-frame clones, and not every one. The table lists approximately 92,000 clones, 60% to 80% of them singletons. Input material: PBMCs. The source is a man aged 45-60 years in good health and CMV-seropositive.

The chain uses TRBV5-1 and TRBJ2-1, with a possible D match to TRBD1 (5 bases). CDR1 SGHRS and CDR2 YFSETQ come from the germline V gene. This CDR3 is built from 12 residues. The V and J ends lost 4 bases and 9 bases respectively, with 11 bases between them. CDR3 sequence: CASSDTGSEQFF. CDR3 DNA sequence: TGCGCCAGCAGCGATACAGGTTCTGAGCAGTTCTTC.

The chain uses TRBV5-6 and TRBJ1-1, with D possibly TRBD1 on 6 matching bases. Between the trimmed V and J ends, which lost 4 bases and 11 bases, there was a span of 15 bases. Germline values: CDR1 SGHDT, CDR2 YYEEEE. The CDR3 has 12 residues. The CDR3 loop is CASSQQGMEAFF. The DNA for the CDR3 is TGTGCCAGCAGCCAACAGGGCATGGAGGCTTTCTTT.

This clone was seen only a few times. The chain couples TRBV4-1 to TRBJ2-7; tentatively, D is TRBD2 (6 bases). CDR1 is MGHRA and CDR2 is YSYEKL in the germline V gene. The CDR3 has 16 residues. Trimming removed 0 bases from V and 2 bases from J, with 14 bases in between. CDR3 residues: CASSQDFRDWPYEQYF. For the CDR3, the DNA is TGCGCCAGCAGCCAAGACTTCCGGGACTGGCCCTACGAGCAGTACTTC.

The chain links TRBV7-2 to TRBJ2-3, with 9 bases fitting TRBD2. CDR1 SGHTA and CDR2 FQGNSA come from the germline V gene. The ends lost 2 bases at V and 5 bases at J; junction bases unmatched: 8. This CDR3 has 16 residues. DNA of the CDR3: TGTGCCAGCAGCTTAAATCCTAGCGGGGCCGTAGATACGCAGTATTTT. Amino acid sequence: CASSLNPSGAVDTQYF.

This chain links TRBV25-1 with TRBJ2-1, with 9 nucleotides matching TRBD2. CDR1 is MGHDK and CDR2 is SYGVNS in the germline V gene. Trimming took 1 base from V and 12 from J; bases not matched to a gene: 4. This CDR3 comprises 13 residues. The DNA for the CDR3 is TGTGCCAGCAGTGAATTGAGAGCGGGGGGGCAGTTCTTC. This gives the protein CASSELRAGGQFF.

The rearrangement joins TRBV6-5 to TRBJ1-1; tentatively, D is TRBD1 (6 bases). The CDR3 loop spans 13 amino acids. Trimming left V 7 bases short and J 4 bases short, with 13 bases between. Germline V gives CDR1 MNHEY, CDR2 SVGAGI. The CDR3 reads CASKFGRGTEAFF. CDR3 coding DNA: TGTGCCAGCAAGTTTGGCAGGGGCACTGAAGCTTTCTTT.

CDR3 residues: CASSLTDRGPYNEQFF. In nucleotides, the CDR3 is TGTGCCAGCAGCCTAACTGACAGGGGCCCATACAATGAGCAGTTCTTC. The J gene is TRBJ2-1, the V gene TRBV4-2; TRBD1 matches at 8 bases. The CDR3 has 16 amino acids. Unmatched junction bases numbered 9, after V lost 4 bases and J lost 4 bases. Germline values: CDR1 LGHNA, CDR2 YNFKEQ.

In its sample, this clone was seen once. The chain has TRBV7-7 and TRBJ2-7, with D maybe TRBD1 (5 bases). The ends were cut back, 1 base at V and 6 bases at J, with 10 bases in the middle. Looked up from germline, CDR1 is SSHAT and CDR2 is FNYEAQ (reference sequence). CDR3 length: 13 residues. For the CDR3, the DNA is TGTGCCAGCAGCTTAGGGTACAGGACCGAGCAGTACTTC. Its translation: CASSLGYRTEQYF.

V usage is TRBV4-1 and J usage is TRBJ2-6, with D possibly TRBD2 on 5 matching bases. The CDR3 is 15 amino acids. The V end lost 6 bases, the J end lost 1 base, and 10 bases lay between the germline ends. Germline CDR1 MGHRA, CDR2 YSYEKL. In DNA form, the CDR3 reads TGCGCCAGCAGACCTCCGGGATCTGGGGCCAACGTCCTGACTTTC. Residues: CASRPPGSGANVLTF.